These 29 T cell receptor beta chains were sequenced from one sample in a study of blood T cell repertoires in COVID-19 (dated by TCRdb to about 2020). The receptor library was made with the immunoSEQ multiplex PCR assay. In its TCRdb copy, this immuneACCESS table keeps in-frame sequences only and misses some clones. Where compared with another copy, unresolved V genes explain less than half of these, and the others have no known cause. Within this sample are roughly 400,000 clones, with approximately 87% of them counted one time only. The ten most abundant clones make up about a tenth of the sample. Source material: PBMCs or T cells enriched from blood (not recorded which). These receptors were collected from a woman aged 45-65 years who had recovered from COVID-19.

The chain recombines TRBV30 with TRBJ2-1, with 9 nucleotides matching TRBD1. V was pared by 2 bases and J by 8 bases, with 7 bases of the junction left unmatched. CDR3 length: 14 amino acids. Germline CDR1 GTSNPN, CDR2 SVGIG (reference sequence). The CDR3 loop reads CAWSPGTGRDEQFF. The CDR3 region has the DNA TGTGCCTGGAGTCCCGGGACAGGGAGGGATGAGCAGTTCTTC.

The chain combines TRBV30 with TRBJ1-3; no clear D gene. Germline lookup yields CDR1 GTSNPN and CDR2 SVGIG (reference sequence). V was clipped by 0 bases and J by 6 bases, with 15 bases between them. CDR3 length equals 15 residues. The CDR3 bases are TGTGCCTGGAGTGTACCCACCGATCGAGAAAACACCATATATTTT. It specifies CAWSVPTDRENTIYF.

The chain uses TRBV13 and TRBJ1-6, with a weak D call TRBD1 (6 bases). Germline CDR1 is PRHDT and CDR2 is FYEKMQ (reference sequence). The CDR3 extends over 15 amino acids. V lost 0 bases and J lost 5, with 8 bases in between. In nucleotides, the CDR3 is TGTGCCAGCAGCTTAGGTCGGACAGATAATTCACCCCTCCACTTT. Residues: CASSLGRTDNSPLHF.

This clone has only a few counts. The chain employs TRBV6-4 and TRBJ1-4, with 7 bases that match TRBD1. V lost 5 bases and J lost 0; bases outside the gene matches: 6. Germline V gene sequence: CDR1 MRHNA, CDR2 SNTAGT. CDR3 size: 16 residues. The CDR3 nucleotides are TGTGCCAGCAGTACCTTGGGACAGCCAACTAATGAAAAACTGTTTTTT. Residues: CASSTLGQPTNEKLFF.

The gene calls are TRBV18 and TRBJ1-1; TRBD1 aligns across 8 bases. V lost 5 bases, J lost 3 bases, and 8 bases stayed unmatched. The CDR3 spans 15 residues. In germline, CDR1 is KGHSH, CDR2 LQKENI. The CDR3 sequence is CASSTQQGADTEAFF. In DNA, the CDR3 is TGTGCCAGCTCAACCCAGCAGGGGGCGGACACTGAAGCTTTCTTT. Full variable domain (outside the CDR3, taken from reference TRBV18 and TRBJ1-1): NAGVMQNPRHLVRRRGQEARLRCSPMKGHSHVYWYRQLPEEGLKFMVYLQKENIIDESGMPKERFSAEFPKEGPSILRIQQVVRGDSAAYFCASSTQQGADTEAFFGQGTRLTVV.

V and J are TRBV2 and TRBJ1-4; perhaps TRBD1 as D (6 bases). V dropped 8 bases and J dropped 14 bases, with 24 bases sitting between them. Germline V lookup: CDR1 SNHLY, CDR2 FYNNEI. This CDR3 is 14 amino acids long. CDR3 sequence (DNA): TGTGCCAGCGAGCCTGGACAGTTAATGAAAAGGCTGTTTTTT. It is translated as CASEPGQLMKRLFF. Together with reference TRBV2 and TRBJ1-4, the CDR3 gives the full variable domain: EPEVTQTPSHQVTQMGQEVILRCVPISNHLYFYWYRQILGQKVEFLVSFYNNEISEKSEIFDDQFSVERPDGSNFTLKIRSTKLEDSAMYFCASEPGQLMKRLFFGSGTQLSVL.

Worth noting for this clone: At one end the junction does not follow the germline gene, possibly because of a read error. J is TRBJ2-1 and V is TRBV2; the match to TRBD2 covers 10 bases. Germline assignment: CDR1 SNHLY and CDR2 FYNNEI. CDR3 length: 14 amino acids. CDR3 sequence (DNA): TGTGCCAGCAATGAAGCGGGGGGGGACAATGAGCAGTTCTTC. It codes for CASNEAGGDNEQFF.

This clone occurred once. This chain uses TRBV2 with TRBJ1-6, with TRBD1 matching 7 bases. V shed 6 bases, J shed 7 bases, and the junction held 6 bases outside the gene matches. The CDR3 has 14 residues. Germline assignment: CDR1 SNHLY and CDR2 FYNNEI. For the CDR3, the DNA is TGTGCCAGCAGGGAGACAGGGCAGAATTCACCCCTCCACTTT. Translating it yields CASRETGQNSPLHF. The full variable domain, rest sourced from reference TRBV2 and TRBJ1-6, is EPEVTQTPSHQVTQMGQEVILRCVPISNHLYFYWYRQILGQKVEFLVSFYNNEISEKSEIFDDQFSVERPDGSNFTLKIRSTKLEDSAMYFCASRETGQNSPLHFGNGTRLTVT.

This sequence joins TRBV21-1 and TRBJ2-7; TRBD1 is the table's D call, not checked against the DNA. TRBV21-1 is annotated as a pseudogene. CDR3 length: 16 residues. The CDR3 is CASSKALPGISYEQYF. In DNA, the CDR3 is TGTGCCAGCAGCAAAGCGCTTCCAGGGATTTCCTACGAGCAGTACTTC.

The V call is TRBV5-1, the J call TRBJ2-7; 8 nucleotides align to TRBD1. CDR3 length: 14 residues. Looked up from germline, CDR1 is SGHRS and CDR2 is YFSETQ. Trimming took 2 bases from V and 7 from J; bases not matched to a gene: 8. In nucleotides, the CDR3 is TGCGCCAGCAGCTTCTCAGGGGGCTCGGGGGAGCAGTACTTC. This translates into CASSFSGGSGEQYF.

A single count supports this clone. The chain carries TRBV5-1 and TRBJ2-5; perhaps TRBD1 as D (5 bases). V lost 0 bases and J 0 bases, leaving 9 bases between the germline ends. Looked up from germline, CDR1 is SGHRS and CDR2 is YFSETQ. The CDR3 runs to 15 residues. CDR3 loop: CASSLGQTNQETQYF. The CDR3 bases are TGCGCCAGCAGCTTGGGACAGACGAACCAAGAGACCCAGTACTTC.

CDR3 coding DNA: TGTGCCAGCAGTCGCCGGCGGTCAGCTAGCACAGATACGCAGTATTTT. Amino acid sequence: CASSRRRSASTDTQYF. The chain joins TRBV6-2 or TRBV6-3 to TRBJ2-3; D not resolved. Germline loops: CDR1 MNHEY, CDR2 SVGEGT. Deletions cut 5 bases from V and 0 bases from J, with 15 bases between. The CDR3 is 16 residues long.

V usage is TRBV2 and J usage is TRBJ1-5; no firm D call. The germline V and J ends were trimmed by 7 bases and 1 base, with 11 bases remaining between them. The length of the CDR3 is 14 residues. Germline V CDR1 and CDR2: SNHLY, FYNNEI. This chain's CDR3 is CASNYESSNQPQHF. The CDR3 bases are TGTGCCAGCAACTACGAATCCAGCAATCAGCCCCAGCATTTT.

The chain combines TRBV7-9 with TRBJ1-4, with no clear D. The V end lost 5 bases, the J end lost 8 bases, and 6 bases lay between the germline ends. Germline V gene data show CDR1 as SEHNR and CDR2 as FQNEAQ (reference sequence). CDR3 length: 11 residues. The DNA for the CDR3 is TGTGCCAGCAGCAACCAGGAAAAACTGTTTTTT. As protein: CASSNQEKLFF.

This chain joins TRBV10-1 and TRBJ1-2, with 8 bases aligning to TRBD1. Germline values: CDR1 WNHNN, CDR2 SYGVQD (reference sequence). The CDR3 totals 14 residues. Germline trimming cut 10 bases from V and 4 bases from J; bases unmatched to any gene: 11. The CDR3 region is CANPRTGRCYGYTF. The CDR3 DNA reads TGCGCCAACCCCCGGACAGGGAGATGCTATGGCTACACCTTC.

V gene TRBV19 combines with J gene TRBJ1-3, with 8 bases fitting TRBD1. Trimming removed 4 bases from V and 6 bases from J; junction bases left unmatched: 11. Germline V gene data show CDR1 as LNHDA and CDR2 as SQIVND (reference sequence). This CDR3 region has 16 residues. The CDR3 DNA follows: TGTGCCAGTAGTACCATCCGGACAGGGCAGACAAACACCATATATTTT. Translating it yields CASSTIRTGQTNTIYF. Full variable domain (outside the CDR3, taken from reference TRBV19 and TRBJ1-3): DGGITQSPKYLFRKEGQNVTLSCEQNLNHDAMYWYRQDPGQGLRLIYYSQIVNDFQKGDIAEGYSVSREKKESFPLTVTSAQKNPTAFYLCASSTIRTGQTNTIYFGEGSWLTVV.

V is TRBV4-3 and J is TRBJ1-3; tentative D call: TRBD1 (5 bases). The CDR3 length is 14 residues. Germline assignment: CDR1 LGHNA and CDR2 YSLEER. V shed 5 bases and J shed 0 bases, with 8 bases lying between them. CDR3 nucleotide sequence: TGCGCCAGCAGCTCCGGGGGCTCTGGAAACACCATATATTTT. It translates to CASSSGGSGNTIYF.

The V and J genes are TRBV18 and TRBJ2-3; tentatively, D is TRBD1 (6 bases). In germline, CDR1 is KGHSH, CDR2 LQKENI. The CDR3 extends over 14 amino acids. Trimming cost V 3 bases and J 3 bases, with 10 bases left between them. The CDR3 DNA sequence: TGTGCCAGCTCACCCTACACAGGGACAGATACGCAGTATTTT. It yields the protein CASSPYTGTDTQYF. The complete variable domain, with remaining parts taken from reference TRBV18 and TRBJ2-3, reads NAGVMQNPRHLVRRRGQEARLRCSPMKGHSHVYWYRQLPEEGLKFMVYLQKENIIDESGMPKERFSAEFPKEGPSILRIQQVVRGDSAAYFCASSPYTGTDTQYFGPGTRLTVL.

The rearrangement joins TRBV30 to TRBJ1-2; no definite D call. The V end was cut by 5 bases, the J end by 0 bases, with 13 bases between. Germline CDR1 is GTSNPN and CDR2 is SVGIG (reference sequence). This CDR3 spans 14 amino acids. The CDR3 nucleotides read TGTGCCTGGGGGAGAGTACCTACTAACTATGGCTACACCTTC. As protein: CAWGRVPTNYGYTF.

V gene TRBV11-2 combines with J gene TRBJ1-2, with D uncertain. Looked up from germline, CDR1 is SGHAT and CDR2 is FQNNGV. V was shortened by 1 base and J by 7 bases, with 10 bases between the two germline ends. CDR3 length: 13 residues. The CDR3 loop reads CASSLVALGGYTF. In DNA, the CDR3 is TGTGCCAGCAGCTTAGTAGCCCTTGGTGGCTACACCTTC.

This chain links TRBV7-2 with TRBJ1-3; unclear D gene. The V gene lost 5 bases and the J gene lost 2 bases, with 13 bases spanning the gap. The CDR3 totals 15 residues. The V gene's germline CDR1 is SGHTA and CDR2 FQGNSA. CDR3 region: CASSPPRGPGNTIYF. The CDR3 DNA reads TGTGCCAGCAGCCCTCCCCGGGGTCCTGGAAACACCATATATTTT.

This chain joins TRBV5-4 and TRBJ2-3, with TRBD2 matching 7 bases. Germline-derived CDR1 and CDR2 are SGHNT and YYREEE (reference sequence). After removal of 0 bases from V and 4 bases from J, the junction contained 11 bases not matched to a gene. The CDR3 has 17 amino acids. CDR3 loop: CASSLGSGVASPDTQYF. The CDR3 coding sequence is TGTGCCAGCAGCTTGGGGAGCGGGGTAGCCTCCCCAGATACGCAGTATTTT.

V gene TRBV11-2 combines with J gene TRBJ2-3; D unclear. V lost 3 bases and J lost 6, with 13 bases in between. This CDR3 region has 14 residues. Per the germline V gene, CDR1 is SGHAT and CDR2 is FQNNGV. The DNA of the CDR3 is TGTGCCAGCAGCTTGCCGAGTCACGCCGATACGCAGTATTTT. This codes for CASSLPSHADTQYF.

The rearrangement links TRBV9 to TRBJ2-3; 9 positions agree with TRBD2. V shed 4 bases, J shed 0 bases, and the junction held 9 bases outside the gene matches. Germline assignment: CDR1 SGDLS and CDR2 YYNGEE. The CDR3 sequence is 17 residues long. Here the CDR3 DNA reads TGTGCCAGCAGCTCGCCAGCGGGGGGAACTAGCACAGATACGCAGTATTTT. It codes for CASSSPAGGTSTDTQYF.

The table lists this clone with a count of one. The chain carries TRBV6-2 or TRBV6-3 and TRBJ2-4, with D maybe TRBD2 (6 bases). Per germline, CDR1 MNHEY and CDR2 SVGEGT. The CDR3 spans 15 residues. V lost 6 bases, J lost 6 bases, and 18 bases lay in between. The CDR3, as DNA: TGTGCCAGCAGCCCACATGGCGGGACTTCAAACATTCAGTACTTC. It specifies CASSPHGGTSNIQYF.

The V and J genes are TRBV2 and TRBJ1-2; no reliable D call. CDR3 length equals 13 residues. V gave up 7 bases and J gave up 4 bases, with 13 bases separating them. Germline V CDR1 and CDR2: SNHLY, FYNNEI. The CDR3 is CASKDGEFYGYTF. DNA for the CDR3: TGTGCCAGCAAGGACGGGGAGTTCTATGGCTACACCTTC. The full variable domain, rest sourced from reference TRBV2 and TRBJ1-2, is EPEVTQTPSHQVTQMGQEVILRCVPISNHLYFYWYRQILGQKVEFLVSFYNNEISEKSEIFDDQFSVERPDGSNFTLKIRSTKLEDSAMYFCASKDGEFYGYTFGSGTRLTVV.

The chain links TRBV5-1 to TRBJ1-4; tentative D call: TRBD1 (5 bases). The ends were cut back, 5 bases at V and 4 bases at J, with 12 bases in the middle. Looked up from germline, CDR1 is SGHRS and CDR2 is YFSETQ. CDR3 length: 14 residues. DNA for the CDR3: TGCGCCAGCAGACAGACAGTGTATAATGAAAAACTGTTTTTT. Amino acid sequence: CASRQTVYNEKLFF.

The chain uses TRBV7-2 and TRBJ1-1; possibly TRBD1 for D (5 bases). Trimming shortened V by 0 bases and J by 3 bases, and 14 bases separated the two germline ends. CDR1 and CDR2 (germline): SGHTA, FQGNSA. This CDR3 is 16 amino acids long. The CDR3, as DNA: TGTGCCAGCAGCTTAGCTCACAGGAGGAGGGACACTGAAGCTTTCTTT. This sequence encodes CASSLAHRRRDTEAFF.

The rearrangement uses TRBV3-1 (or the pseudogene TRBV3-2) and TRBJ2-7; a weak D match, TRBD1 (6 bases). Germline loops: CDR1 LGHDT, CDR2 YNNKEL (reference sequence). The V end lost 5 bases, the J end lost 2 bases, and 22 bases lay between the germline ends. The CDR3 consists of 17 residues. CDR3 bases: TGTGCCAGCAGCAAAACCCCAGGGGACACAGCTACCTACGAGCAGTACTTC. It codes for CASSKTPGDTATYEQYF.